This T cell receptor (beta chain) emerged from a study of blood T cells in healthy people across ages. Whole-study findings and limits: Donors of long life had a larger count of naive CD4+ cells and greater diversity than aged donors.

Concerning this clonotype itself: Its specificity is unknown.

Using a J-beta primer mix together with a sample-barcoded 5' primer, a second PCR was run for about 6 to 11 cycles. Each of the samples gave a minimum of 3 million paired-end reads that contained CDR3. TCRdb ran MiXCR on the 5' RACE reads and lists one entry per CDR3 protein. This sample yields approximately 1.5 million distinct CDR3 sequences, of which 30% to 35% are seen a single time; around 10% belongs to the top ten. The CDR3 spans 14 residues. V shed 5 bases, J shed 8 bases, and the junction held 8 bases outside the gene matches. Germline CDR1 and CDR2: MNHEY and SVGAGI. Material for sequencing was blood. The V gene is TRBV6-5, the J gene TRBJ1-4, with TRBD1 identical over 7 bases. This TCR was recovered from a woman between 25 and 40 years old in good health. The CDR3 coding sequence is TGTGCCAGCAGTCGGACAGGTCTCGTGGAAAAACTGTTTTTT. Translation gives CASSRTGLVEKLFF.